The 27 T cell receptor beta chains below come from one sample, sequenced in a study of Ad26.COV2.S vaccination and SARS-CoV-2 variants. Data came from immunoSEQ multiplex PCR; TCRdb stores just in-frame clones and leaves some out. Of 440,000 or so clones in the sample, around 92% were seen once. The treatment here: about 20 received Ad26.COV2.S at low or high dose, single or two shots; about 5 received placebo; per-sample allocation not given. The samples date from day 63 after the first vaccine or placebo injection. Sequencing was performed on peripheral blood, taken in a trial of Ad26.COV2.S vaccine versus placebo. The source of these receptors is a person aged 18-60 years who received the Ad26.COV2.S COVID-19 vaccine or a placebo.

This clone was seen only a few times. This chain links TRBV7-6 with TRBJ1-5; tentatively, D is TRBD1 (6 bases). With 4 bases removed from V and 4 bases from J, the gap between germline ends came to 8 bases. The germline gives CDR1 SGHVS, CDR2 FNYEAQ. This CDR3 has 13 amino acids. CDR3 sequence: CASSSQGNQPQHF. CDR3 bases: TGTGCCAGCAGCTCACAGGGAAATCAGCCCCAGCATTTT.

V gene TRBV5-4 combines with J gene TRBJ2-3, with TRBD2 identical over 11 bases. The CDR3 covers 16 residues. V gave up 4 bases and J gave up 0 bases; unmatched junction bases: 4. Germline V CDR1 and CDR2: SGHNT, YYREEE (reference sequence). CDR3 coding DNA: TGTGCCAGCAGCATTCGACTAGCGGGAAGCACAGATACGCAGTATTTT. Translated: CASSIRLAGSTDTQYF.

V and J are TRBV7-8 and TRBJ2-7, with D perhaps being TRBD1 or TRBD2 (5 bases each). The CDR3 totals 17 residues. Per the germline V gene, CDR1 is SGHVS and CDR2 is FQNEAQ. V dropped 1 base and J dropped 5 bases, with 21 bases sitting between them. CDR3 sequence reads: CASSLGRWGIQLHEQYF. CDR3 sequence (DNA): TGTGCCAGCAGCTTAGGGCGGTGGGGGATCCAACTCCACGAGCAGTACTTC.

This chain uses TRBV27 with TRBJ1-5, with D perhaps matching TRBD1 (5 bases). V shed 5 bases and J shed 4 bases, with 21 bases lying between them. Germline lookup yields CDR1 MNHEY and CDR2 SMNVEV (reference sequence). The CDR3 is 17 amino acids. The CDR3, as DNA: TGTGCCAGCAGTCCTATTGTCGGGGGTGTAGGGAATCAGCCCCAGCATTTT. Protein product: CASSPIVGGVGNQPQHF.

The chain carries TRBV6-6 and TRBJ1-5; TRBD1 matches 7 bases. Germline V gene data show CDR1 as MNHNY and CDR2 as SVGAGI (reference sequence). This CDR3 region has 15 residues. Losses at the gene ends were 7 bases for V and 0 bases for J; bases not matched to a gene: 6. DNA for the CDR3: TGTGCCAGCATGCAGGGGGGTTATAGCAATCAGCCCCAGCATTTT. Translating it yields CASMQGGYSNQPQHF.

The CDR3 is CASSFTGFSSYNEQFF. The CDR3 coding sequence is TGTGCCAGCAGCTTTACAGGGTTTAGCTCCTACAATGAGCAGTTCTTC. V and J are TRBV5-4 and TRBJ2-1; a weak D match, TRBD1 (6 bases). CDR3 length equals 16 residues. V gave up 2 bases and J gave up 0 bases, with 12 bases separating them. Germline CDR1 is SGHNT and CDR2 is YYREEE (reference sequence).

The V and J genes are TRBV7-6 and TRBJ1-4; maybe TRBD1 (6 bases). The V gene lost 3 bases and the J gene lost 4 bases, with 12 bases spanning the gap. This CDR3 comprises 15 residues. Germline V gives CDR1 SGHVS, CDR2 FNYEAQ. CDR3 loop: CASSFGGAGNEKLFF. CDR3 in DNA: TGTGCCAGCAGCTTTGGGGGGGCCGGTAATGAAAAACTGTTTTTT. Full variable domain (remainder filled in from reference TRBV7-6 and TRBJ1-4): GAGVSQSPRYKVTKRGQDVALRCDPISGHVSLYWYRQALGQGPEFLTYFNYEAQQDKSGLPNDRFSAERPEGSISTLTIQRTEQRDSAMYRCASSFGGAGNEKLFFGSGTQLSVL.

The chain carries TRBV7-6 and TRBJ1-1; 7 positions agree with TRBD1. V lost 5 bases, J lost 1 base, and 10 bases stayed unmatched. This CDR3 is built from 16 residues. CDR1 is SGHVS, CDR2 FNYEAQ, per germline. CDR3 DNA sequence: TGTGCCAGCAGCCTCGGCTCAGGGACAGCGAACACTGAAGCTTTCTTT. Translation: CASSLGSGTANTEAFF.

The rearrangement uses TRBV19 and TRBJ2-4; D might be TRBD1 or TRBD2, each matching 5 bases. There are 15 residues in the CDR3. Germline V gives CDR1 LNHDA, CDR2 SQIVND (reference sequence). The ends were cut back, 5 bases at V and 3 bases at J, with 14 bases in the middle. As DNA, the CDR3 is TGTGCCAGTAGTTCCGGGGCCCGGGGCAAAAACATTCAGTACTTC. Translation gives CASSSGARGKNIQYF.

This clone was detected once. The chain uses TRBV28 and TRBJ2-7; 7 bases are shared with TRBD2. CDR3 size: 14 residues. The germline V gene has CDR1 MDHEN and CDR2 SYDVKM. V trimming: 3 bases; J trimming: 5 bases; junction bases outside the gene matches: 7. CDR3 sequence (DNA): TGTGCCAGCAGTTTGGGAGGGACGATCCACGAGCAGTACTTC. This encodes CASSLGGTIHEQYF.

This chain links TRBV6-2 or TRBV6-3 with TRBJ2-1, with TRBD2 matching 11 bases. Germline V gene data show CDR1 as MNHEY and CDR2 as SVGEGT. The CDR3 is 20 residues long. V was pared by 1 base and J by 3 bases, with 14 bases of the junction left unmatched. CDR3 DNA sequence: TGTGCCAGCAGTTACTTGGGGGCTAGCGGGGGGCTCCGAAACTACAATGAGCAGTTCTTC. Its protein product is CASSYLGASGGLRNYNEQFF.

This chain links TRBV5-1 with TRBJ1-1; 8 bases agree with TRBD1. V was pared by 0 bases and J by 7 bases, with 5 bases of the junction left unmatched. Germline values: CDR1 SGHRS, CDR2 YFSETQ. This CDR3 comprises 14 residues. The CDR3 DNA reads TGCGCCAGCAGCTTGGGACAGGGGAGAAATGAAGCTTTCTTT. Amino acid sequence: CASSLGQGRNEAFF.

The chain joins TRBV18 to TRBJ2-7, with D possibly TRBD2 on 6 matching bases. The V and J ends lost 3 bases and 6 bases respectively, with 15 bases between them. CDR1 KGHSH and CDR2 LQKENI come from the germline V gene. This CDR3 has 14 residues. CDR3: CASSPGGYPLEQYF. Here the CDR3 DNA reads TGTGCCAGCTCACCTGGGGGGTACCCCCTCGAGCAGTACTTC.

This clone has a single count. The chain is built from TRBV5-4 and TRBJ2-5; D may be TRBD1 (5 bases). This CDR3 contains 15 residues. Germline-derived CDR1 and CDR2 are SGHNT and YYREEE (reference sequence). Trimming removed 0 bases at V and 0 bases at J, with 9 bases between. CDR3: CASSLGQPYQETQYF. The CDR3, as DNA: TGTGCCAGCAGCTTGGGACAGCCGTACCAAGAGACCCAGTACTTC.

A single count supports this clone. The chain is built from TRBV4-1 and TRBJ2-2; no clear D gene. CDR1 MGHRA and CDR2 YSYEKL come from the germline V gene. V was trimmed by 7 bases and J by 5 bases, leaving 14 bases between them. The CDR3 consists of 14 residues. CDR3 DNA sequence: TGCGCCAGCACCCCAGGTCCGGCGACCGGGGAGCTGTTTTTT. This translates into CASTPGPATGELFF.

This clone was detected a few times. The chain is built from TRBV5-4 and TRBJ1-2; a possible D gene is TRBD1 (5 bases). The length of the CDR3 is 14 residues. CDR1 and CDR2 (germline): SGHNT, YYREEE (reference sequence). V shed 1 base and J shed 3 bases, with 10 bases lying between them. As DNA, the CDR3 is TGTGCCAGCAGCTTGCTGCAGGGAGACTATGGCTACACCTTC. Amino acids: CASSLLQGDYGYTF.

The chain couples TRBV19 to TRBJ2-7; D gene unclear. Germline V lookup: CDR1 LNHDA, CDR2 SQIVND (reference sequence). The ends were cut back, 2 bases at V and 4 bases at J, with 9 bases in the middle. The CDR3 has 13 residues. The CDR3 nucleotides are TGTGCCAGTAGTATAATAGGCGATTACGAGCAGTACTTC. Residues: CASSIIGDYEQYF.

This clone was observed once. The chain combines TRBV4-3 with TRBJ1-2, with D perhaps TRBD1 (5 bases). V was clipped by 0 bases and J by 3 bases, with 17 bases between them. The CDR3 loop spans 17 amino acids. Germline assignment: CDR1 LGHNA and CDR2 YSLEER. The CDR3 loop is CASSQELGTRGDYGYTF. CDR3 sequence (DNA): TGCGCCAGCAGCCAAGAGTTGGGGACCCGGGGGGACTATGGCTACACCTTC.

This chain joins TRBV9 and TRBJ2-5; maybe TRBD1 (5 bases). This CDR3 has 14 amino acids. Trimming stripped 4 bases from V and 7 bases from J, with 17 bases between. The germline V gene encodes CDR1 SGDLS and CDR2 YYNGEE. Here the CDR3 reads CASSIIGPGATQYF. The CDR3 region has the DNA TGTGCCAGCAGCATTATCGGTCCTGGGGCGACCCAGTACTTC.

V is TRBV12-3 or TRBV12-4 and J is TRBJ1-2, with D possibly TRBD1 on 5 matching bases. The CDR3 loop spans 13 amino acids. Trimming removed 2 bases from V and 4 bases from J, with 8 bases in between. The CDR3 nucleotides read TGTGCCAGCAGTTTAAGTAGGGGCTATGGCTACACCTTC. Residues: CASSLSRGYGYTF.

The chain combines TRBV19 with TRBJ1-1, with D unclear. Looked up from germline, CDR1 is LNHDA and CDR2 is SQIVND (reference sequence). This CDR3 has 11 amino acids. V lost 9 bases to trimming and J lost 3 bases, with 8 bases between them. The CDR3 region has the DNA TGTGCCAGCGGGTGGGACACTGAAGCTTTCTTT. This sequence encodes CASGWDTEAFF.

In its sample, this clone was seen a few times. V gene TRBV6-5 combines with J gene TRBJ2-5; maybe TRBD2 (6 bases). V was pared by 5 bases and J by 0 bases, with 13 bases between. Per germline, CDR1 MNHEY and CDR2 SVGAGI. The CDR3 totals 15 residues. CDR3 DNA: TGTGCCAGCAGTCGTAGGCGGGGCTACCAAGAGACCCAGTACTTC. This encodes CASSRRRGYQETQYF.

The chain has TRBV3-1 (or the pseudogene TRBV3-2) and TRBJ2-1; TRBD1 agrees at 12 bases. V lost 4 bases to trimming and J lost 9 bases; unmatched junction nucleotides: 7. This CDR3 contains 15 residues. The V gene's germline CDR1 is LGHDT and CDR2 YNNKEL (reference sequence). The CDR3 loop is CASSLLGQGASEQFF. The CDR3 region has the DNA TGTGCCAGCAGCCTGCTGGGACAGGGGGCTAGTGAGCAGTTCTTC.

The chain recombines TRBV5-1 with TRBJ2-7, with no clear D. V lost 4 bases to trimming and J lost 7 bases, with 15 bases between them. The CDR3 runs to 13 residues. CDR1 is SGHRS and CDR2 is YFSETQ in the germline V gene. CDR3 DNA: TGCGCCAGCAGCGCGGCCCCTCCTATAGAGCAGTACTTC. It translates to CASSAAPPIEQYF.

The chain combines TRBV6-1 with TRBJ2-7; 7 nucleotides match TRBD2. The CDR3 has 17 amino acids. Germline V CDR1 and CDR2: MNHNS, SASEGT. With V trimmed by 4 bases and J by 2 bases, 14 bases remained unmatched. CDR3 in DNA: TGTGCCAGCAGTGGAGGGGCGGGGGAGGCTTTACCCTACGAGCAGTACTTC. Translation: CASSGGAGEALPYEQYF.

This clone was recorded only once. The CDR3 is CASSEGQQIGIQYF. DNA for the CDR3: TGTGCCAGCAGTGAGGGACAACAGATTGGCATTCAGTACTTC. This rearrangement joins TRBV25-1 to TRBJ2-4; TRBD1 might be the D (6 bases). The germline gives CDR1 MGHDK, CDR2 SYGVNS. This CDR3 has 14 amino acids. V was trimmed by 3 bases and J by 9 bases, leaving 15 bases between them.

In DNA, the CDR3 is TGTGCCAGCAGCTTAATGGGACTAGCTTTAGGAGATACGCAGTATTTT. It codes for CASSLMGLALGDTQYF. The J gene is TRBJ2-3, the V gene TRBV7-2, with 9 bases identical to TRBD2. The CDR3 spans 16 residues. After removal of 2 bases from V and 5 bases from J, the junction contained 8 bases not matched to a gene. Germline V gene data show CDR1 as SGHTA and CDR2 as FQGNSA.